These 18 T cell receptor beta chains came from one sample sequenced in a study of shared clonotypes between healthy human individuals. The table came from immunoSEQ multiplex PCR; TCRdb's copy has only in-frame clones and leaves some out. The table has about 2.2 million clones, 85% to 95% seen once. Positively selected for CCR7, the CD45RO-negative cells used as naive CD8 cells excluded terminally differentiated effector memory CD45RA+ cells. Sequencing was performed on naive CD8+ T cells from PBMCs. These receptors were obtained from a young man in good health. Some clones in this sample may be carry-over from other donors' samples.

The chain uses TRBV5-1 and TRBJ2-7; D not certain. The CDR3 is 14 residues long. Germline V CDR1 and CDR2: SGHRS, YFSETQ. V was pared by 1 base and J by 5 bases, with 13 bases between. The DNA for the CDR3 is TGCGCCAGCAGCTTGTTTAAGGGTGAGGACGAGCAGTACTTC. Translated, it gives CASSLFKGEDEQYF.

V and J are TRBV27 and TRBJ1-5; the D gene is possibly TRBD1 (5 bases). Germline values: CDR1 MNHEY, CDR2 SMNVEV (reference sequence). The CDR3 has 14 amino acids. V was cut by 5 bases and J by 3 bases, with 11 bases left in between. CDR3 in amino acids: CASSPRQYNQPQHF. CDR3 bases: TGTGCCAGCAGTCCTAGACAGTACAATCAGCCCCAGCATTTT.

The chain combines TRBV7-9 with TRBJ2-3; no clear D. Looked up from germline, CDR1 is SEHNR and CDR2 is FQNEAQ (reference sequence). The V end was cut by 1 base, the J end by 4 bases, with 12 bases between. The CDR3 has 15 amino acids. Here the CDR3 reads CASSLGVSTADTQYF. The CDR3, as DNA: TGTGCCAGCAGCTTAGGCGTCAGTACCGCAGATACGCAGTATTTT.

The genes are TRBV5-1 and TRBJ2-1, with TRBD2 identical over 11 bases. J gave up 9 bases and V 7 bases, and 6 bases lay outside the gene matches. The V gene's germline CDR1 is SGHRS and CDR2 YFSETQ. CDR3 length: 13 amino acids. CDR3 loop: CASAGTSGREQFF. CDR3 DNA sequence: TGCGCCAGCGCCGGGACTAGCGGTCGTGAGCAGTTCTTC.

The chain couples TRBV30 to TRBJ2-7; 10 nucleotides align to TRBD2. Germline-derived CDR1 and CDR2 are GTSNPN and SVGIG (reference sequence). The CDR3 contains 14 residues. Trimming took 2 bases from V and 3 from J; bases not matched to a gene: 4. The DNA of the CDR3 is TGTGCCTGGAGTCCCCTAGCGGGAGACTACGAGCAGTACTTC. Its protein product is CAWSPLAGDYEQYF.

The chain uses TRBV10-3 and TRBJ2-7; 15 bases line up with TRBD2. CDR1 is ENHRY, CDR2 SYGVKD, per germline. The junction had 4 bases not matched to a gene; V was cut back by 6 bases and J by 4 bases. The CDR3 is 15 amino acids. The CDR3 region is CAIREGLAGGYEQYF. CDR3 nucleotides: TGTGCCATCAGGGAGGGACTAGCGGGAGGTTACGAGCAGTACTTC.

Here the CDR3 DNA reads TGTGCCAGTGTCGCGCGGGGGAACACTGAAGCTTTCTTT. Its translation: CASVARGNTEAFF. The V gene is TRBV6-5, the J gene TRBJ1-1; no clear D. Trimming cost V 9 bases and J 1 base, with 12 bases left between them. This CDR3 has 13 residues. Per the germline V gene, CDR1 is MNHEY and CDR2 is SVGAGI.

As concerns this clone: This same CDR3 is encoded by further DNA sequences in the sample. The chain links TRBV18 to TRBJ1-1; D may be TRBD1 (5 bases). Trimming took off 6 bases at V and 1 base at J, with 12 bases between the two ends. The germline V gene has CDR1 KGHSH and CDR2 LQKENI. This CDR3 spans 14 amino acids. The DNA of the CDR3 is TGTGCCAGCTCTCCGGGACGGGAGAACACTGAAGCTTTCTTT. It codes for CASSPGRENTEAFF. The whole variable domain, filled in from reference TRBV18 and TRBJ1-1, reads NAGVMQNPRHLVRRRGQEARLRCSPMKGHSHVYWYRQLPEEGLKFMVYLQKENIIDESGMPKERFSAEFPKEGPSILRIQQVVRGDSAAYFCASSPGRENTEAFFGQGTRLTVV.

This clone has just one count. V usage is TRBV19 and J usage is TRBJ2-7, with 7 positions matching TRBD2. The CDR3 has 16 amino acids. Germline V gene lookup returns CDR1 LNHDA and CDR2 SQIVND (reference sequence). V was pared by 5 bases and J by 4 bases, with 14 bases of the junction left unmatched. The DNA of the CDR3 is TGTGCCAGTAGTCCACCCCTAGCGGAGAGCTCGTACGAGCAGTACTTC. Protein: CASSPPLAESSYEQYF.

This clone is a singleton in its sample. The chain combines TRBV7-9 with TRBJ2-3; possibly TRBD2 for D (6 bases). The CDR3 runs 16 residues. With 0 bases removed from V and 2 bases from J, the gap between germline ends came to 12 bases. Germline V gene sequence: CDR1 SEHNR, CDR2 FQNEAQ (reference sequence). In DNA, the CDR3 is TGTGCCAGCAGCTTAGCGGGACTGACAAACACAGATACGCAGTATTTT. Its translation is CASSLAGLTNTDTQYF.

J is TRBJ2-2 and V is TRBV19; D unresolved. Trimming shortened V by 10 bases and J by 5 bases, and 11 bases separated the two germline ends. There are 12 residues in the CDR3. Germline values: CDR1 LNHDA, CDR2 SQIVND (reference sequence). This chain's CDR3 is CATGPGTGELFF. In DNA, the CDR3 is TGTGCCACAGGACCCGGGACCGGGGAGCTGTTTTTT. The full variable domain, in which reference TRBV19 and TRBJ2-2 provide the parts outside the CDR3, is DGGITQSPKYLFRKEGQNVTLSCEQNLNHDAMYWYRQDPGQGLRLIYYSQIVNDFQKGDIAEGYSVSREKKESFPLTVTSAQKNPTAFYLCATGPGTGELFFGEGSRLTVL.

The rearrangement joins TRBV7-2 to TRBJ2-2; no reliable D call. CDR1 and CDR2 from the germline V gene are SGHTA and FQGNSA. The CDR3 covers 12 residues. Trimming pared 7 bases from V and 6 bases from J, leaving 9 bases between. In nucleotides, the CDR3 is TGTGCCAGCACATCGCCCCCCGGGGAGCTGTTTTTT. Translated: CASTSPPGELFF. The entire variable domain, with the rest obtained from reference TRBV7-2 and TRBJ2-2, is as follows: GAGVSQSPSNKVTEKGKDVELRCDPISGHTALYWYRQSLGQGLEFLIYFQGNSAPDKSGLPSDRFSAERTGGSVSTLTIQRTQQEDSAVYLCASTSPPGELFFGEGSRLTVL.

The chain has TRBV5-6 and TRBJ2-7, with TRBD2 identical over 11 bases. The germline V gene encodes CDR1 SGHDT and CDR2 YYEEEE. With V trimmed by 4 bases and J by 0 bases, 6 bases remained unmatched. The CDR3 totals 16 residues. DNA for the CDR3: TGTGCCAGCAGCCTACAGGGACTAGCGGCCTCCTACGAGCAGTACTTC. This translates into CASSLQGLAASYEQYF.

This chain connects TRBV27 to TRBJ2-7; TRBD2 matches at 14 bases. The CDR3 has 14 amino acids. With 4 bases clipped from V and 7 bases from J, the junction kept 3 bases outside the gene matches. Germline CDR1 and CDR2: MNHEY and SMNVEV (reference sequence). The CDR3, as DNA: TGTGCCAGCAGTTCCGGGACTAGCGGGAGTGAGCAGTACTTC. This sequence encodes CASSSGTSGSEQYF.

The chain combines TRBV6-1 with TRBJ2-1; unclear D gene. Trimming left V 4 bases short and J 8 bases short, with 3 bases between. Per germline, CDR1 MNHNS and CDR2 SASEGT. CDR3 length: 10 amino acids. The CDR3 DNA reads as TGTGCCAGCAGTGGGTATGAGCAGTTCTTC. Translation gives CASSGYEQFF.

As to this clone: The sample carries other DNA sequences with the same CDR3. This rearrangement joins TRBV28 to TRBJ2-7; no clear D gene. V lost 3 bases and J lost 3, with 6 bases in between. CDR3 length equals 12 residues. Germline-derived CDR1 and CDR2 are MDHEN and SYDVKM. The CDR3 spells CASSFRGYEQYF. CDR3 coding DNA: TGTGCCAGCAGTTTCAGAGGCTACGAGCAGTACTTC.

The rearrangement uses TRBV9 and TRBJ1-2, with D perhaps matching TRBD1 (6 bases). This CDR3 has 14 residues. The germline gives CDR1 SGDLS, CDR2 YYNGEE. Trimming shortened V by 3 bases and J by 8 bases, and 17 bases separated the two germline ends. The CDR3 region has the DNA TGTGCCAGCAGCGAACAGGGAGGGACGCCCGGCTACACCTTC. It specifies CASSEQGGTPGYTF.

The chain carries TRBV18 and TRBJ2-7; either TRBD1 or TRBD2 may supply D (6 bases each). CDR1 is KGHSH and CDR2 is LQKENI in the germline V gene. The CDR3 sequence is 14 residues long. V gave up 3 bases and J gave up 2 bases, with 11 bases separating them. The CDR3 DNA sequence: TGTGCCAGCTCACCCAACGGGGGCCCCTACGAGCAGTACTTC. As protein: CASSPNGGPYEQYF.